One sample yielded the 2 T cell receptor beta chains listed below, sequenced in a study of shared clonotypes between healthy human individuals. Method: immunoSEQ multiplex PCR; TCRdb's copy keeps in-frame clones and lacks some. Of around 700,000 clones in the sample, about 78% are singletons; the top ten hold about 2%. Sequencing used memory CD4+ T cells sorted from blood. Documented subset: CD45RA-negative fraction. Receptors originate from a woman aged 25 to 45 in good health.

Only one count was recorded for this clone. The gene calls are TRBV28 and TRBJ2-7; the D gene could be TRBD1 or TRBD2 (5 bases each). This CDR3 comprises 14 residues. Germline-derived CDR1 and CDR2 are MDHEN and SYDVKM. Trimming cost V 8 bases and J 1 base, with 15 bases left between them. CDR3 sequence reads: CASWTGTSSYEQYF. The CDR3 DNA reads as TGTGCCAGCTGGACCGGGACGTCATCCTACGAGCAGTACTTC.

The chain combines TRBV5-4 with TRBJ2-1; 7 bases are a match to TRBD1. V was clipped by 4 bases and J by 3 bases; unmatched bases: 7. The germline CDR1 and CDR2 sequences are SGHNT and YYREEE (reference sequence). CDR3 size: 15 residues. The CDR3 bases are TGTGCCAGCAGCCGACAGGGAAAGGACTACAATGAGCAGTTCTTC. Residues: CASSRQGKDYNEQFF.